The TCR beta chain described here comes from a study of blood T cell repertoires in COVID-19 (dated by TCRdb to 2019 to 2021). With respect to the entire study: The collaborator samples originated in the United States, Italy and Spain and spanned the acute and convalescent phases of COVID-19. The prospective study material was composed of cDNA or gDNA derived from T cells, B-cell-depleted T cells, or PBMCs. Subjects who had been exposed to COVID-19, were actively infected with it, or had recovered from it provided the deeply sampled blood TCRbeta repertoires that made up the dataset. The repertoires were released in a freely available public database intended as a resource for research on the immune response to SARS-CoV-2. The samples were drawn from the first 160 participants of the ongoing ImmuneRACE study and from about 1,200 subjects provided by 6 global collaborators. The sample metadata nearly always contained a de-identified subject ID, COVID-19 status, age in years and sex. HLA class I and class II types, where available, came from metadata supplied by the sample provider rather than from assay-based typing. What the authors observed across the whole study: How much clinical and demographic metadata was included differed by source and by participant, and the metadata was provided uncurated.

Points on this clone: Its antigen is currently not known. No base qualities exist here, and no much larger clone lies one base off it.

TCRbeta CDR3 regions were amplified from genomic DNA using the immunoSEQ Assay, a bias-controlled multiplex PCR. The authors processed their data as follows. Nucleated cell counts per sample were estimated from amplification of reference gene primers within the assay. Sequence reads were collapsed and filtered to measure the absolute abundance of every unique TCRbeta CDR3 rearrangement. For each sample, productive Simpson clonality was calculated as the square root of Simpson's diversity index over productive rearrangements. The source is immuneACCESS, and TCRdb retained only in-frame sequences with V and J called. Part of the clones is not carried over; for the studies checked, unresolved V genes explain less than half of this, and the remainder is unexplained. The V and J calls and clone size are taken from that table; D and trimming were inferred from the DNA. The sample contains hundreds of thousands of clones, more than 80% of them found a single time. The ten largest clones capture around 1.1% of the sample.

Enrolling through a virtual design, the prospective study's participants ranged in age from roughly 18 to 100 years and lived across around 25 United States geographic areas. To assign participants to cohorts, the prospective study relied on clinical history that participants themselves reported in a screening survey and a study questionnaire. Recovered participants in ImmuneRACE Cohort 3 were defined by two consecutive negative NP/OP PCR tests, clearance by a healthcare professional, or resolution of symptoms. In the prospective study, mobile phlebotomists collected whole blood, serum and a nasopharyngeal or oropharyngeal swab from each participant. Prospective study participants could optionally give additional blood draws and questionnaires over an approximately two-month period. Before DNA extraction, prospective study blood samples were shipped either frozen or at room temperature. Sequenced input: PBMCs or T cells enriched from blood (not recorded which). The source of this sequence is a man aged 25 to 40 who had recovered from COVID-19.

The nucleotide sequence reads TGTGCCACCAGCCGACAGGATAATTCACCCCTCCACTTT. This is translated as CATSRQDNSPLHF. This chain joins TRBV15 to TRBJ1-6; the D region possibly corresponds to TRBD1 (6 bases align). V gives up 5 bases and J gives up 5 bases, and the segment between their germline ends measures 7 bases. As encoded in the germline V gene (reference sequence), CDR1 is LNHNV while CDR2 is YYDKDF. Inclusive of the bounding cysteine and phenylalanine, the CDR3 is 13 residues long. The DNA shown is the 39-base CDR3, in frame from base 1.